This is a list of T cell receptor beta chains from one sample in a study of T cell repertoires in cytomegalovirus infection. Their specific antigens are unknown. Each CDR3 protein gets one entry after TCRdb re-called the reads with MiXCR. The profile shows around 900,000 distinct CDR3 sequences, approximately 32% of them singletons. Sequenced here: cultured CD8+ T cells from PBMCs, sampled from culture after CMV antigen stimulation. All receptors derive from a human donor in good health (CMV status not recorded). Some clones in this sample may be carry-over from other donors' samples. CDR3s include the opening cysteine and the closing phenylalanine or tryptophan. The D gene is left open where the match is weak. Size tells how often a clone was seen (once, few, many) or the class of an expanded clone, and some rows leave it out.

J gene: TRBJ2-7
D gene: TRBD1
V gene: TRBV7-9
clone size: many
CDR3 protein: CASSGTGKSYEQYF
CDR3 DNA: TGTGCCAGCAGTGGGACAGGGAAATCCTACGAGCAGTACTTC

J gene: TRBJ2-7
D gene: TRBD2
V gene: TRBV12-3/TRBV12-4
clone size: -
CDR3 protein: CASSLLTSGGFWGEQYF
CDR3 DNA: TGTGCCAGCAGTTTATTGACTAGCGGGGGTTTCTGGGGCGAGCAGTACTTC

J gene: TRBJ1-1
D gene: -
V gene: TRBV7-9
clone size: -
CDR3 protein: CASSSIGSTEAFF
CDR3 DNA: TGTGCCAGCAGCTCTATAGGGAGCACTGAAGCTTTCTTT

J gene: TRBJ1-5
D gene: TRBD1
V gene: TRBV7-6
clone size: many
CDR3 protein: CASSSSTGDPQHF
CDR3 DNA: TGTGCCAGCAGCTCCTCGACAGGGGATCCCCAGCATTTT

J gene: TRBJ1-5
D gene: -
V gene: TRBV6-1
clone size: few
CDR3 protein: CASRSGVQHF
CDR3 DNA: TGTGCCAGCAGGTCAGGGGTTCAGCATTTT

J gene: TRBJ2-7
D gene: TRBD2
V gene: TRBV3-1
clone size: -
CDR3 protein: CASSISAGGPYEQYF
CDR3 DNA: TGTGCCAGCAGCATATCAGCGGGGGGCCCCTACGAGCAGTACTTC

J gene: TRBJ2-7
D gene: TRBD2
V gene: TRBV7-8
clone size: -
CDR3 protein: CASSPGRGAYNSYEQYF
CDR3 DNA: TGTGCCAGCAGCCCAGGGCGGGGGGCCTACAACTCCTACGAGCAGTACTTC

J gene: TRBJ2-7
D gene: TRBD2
V gene: TRBV7-9
clone size: few
CDR3 protein: CASSLEVTGGRYEQYF
CDR3 DNA: TGTGCCAGCAGCTTAGAAGTGACGGGGGGACGTTACGAGCAGTACTTC

J gene: TRBJ1-1
D gene: TRBD1
V gene: TRBV9
clone size: few
CDR3 protein: CASNHRDREGLEAFF
CDR3 DNA: TGTGCCAGCAACCACCGGGACAGGGAGGGATTGGAAGCTTTCTTT

J gene: TRBJ2-1
D gene: -
V gene: TRBV9
clone size: -
CDR3 protein: CASSVGVSNGDEQFF
CDR3 DNA: TGTGCCAGCAGCGTAGGGGTGTCCAACGGGGATGAGCAGTTCTTC

J gene: TRBJ1-2
D gene: TRBD1
V gene: TRBV25-1
clone size: few
CDR3 protein: CASSGGQGARGYGYTF
CDR3 DNA: TGTGCCAGCAGTGGGGGACAGGGGGCGCGAGGCTATGGCTACACCTTC

J gene: TRBJ1-5
D gene: -
V gene: TRBV13
clone size: -
CDR3 protein: CASSIRGEVQPQHF
CDR3 DNA: TGTGCCAGCAGCATCCGGGGAGAAGTACAGCCCCAGCATTTT

J gene: TRBJ1-6
D gene: -
V gene: TRBV7-9
clone size: -
CDR3 protein: CASSSSSKPGHSYNSPLHF
CDR3 DNA: TGTGCCAGCAGCTCTAGTAGTAAACCAGGACATTCCTATAATTCACCCCTCCACTTT

J gene: TRBJ2-5
D gene: -
V gene: TRBV7-9
clone size: many
CDR3 protein: CASSLNPGWQETQYF
CDR3 DNA: TGTGCCAGCTCCTTAAACCCGGGTTGGCAAGAGACCCAGTACTTC

J gene: TRBJ2-3
D gene: -
V gene: TRBV6-6
clone size: few
CDR3 protein: CASSYGAVQADTQYF
CDR3 DNA: TGTGCCAGCAGTTACGGGGCGGTCCAGGCGGATACGCAGTATTTT

J gene: TRBJ1-5
D gene: -
V gene: TRBV25-1
clone size: few
CDR3 protein: CASSESEGSNQPQHF
CDR3 DNA: TGTGCCAGCAGTGAATCGGAAGGGAGCAATCAGCCCCAGCATTTT

J gene: TRBJ2-3
D gene: TRBD2
V gene: TRBV6-6
clone size: many
CDR3 protein: CASSYSLPGLAGAQDTQYF
CDR3 DNA: TGTGCCAGCAGTTACAGCCTCCCCGGACTAGCGGGGGCCCAAGATACGCAGTATTTT

J gene: TRBJ2-5
D gene: -
V gene: TRBV7-8
clone size: -
CDR3 protein: CASSLAWGQETQYF
CDR3 DNA: TGTGCCAGCAGCTTAGCGTGGGGACAAGAGACCCAGTACTTC

J gene: TRBJ1-4
D gene: -
V gene: TRBV7-9
clone size: few
CDR3 protein: CASSPGEAGGLNEKLFF
CDR3 DNA: TGTGCCAGCAGCCCGGGGGAGGCTGGGGGACTTAATGAAAAACTGTTTTTT

J gene: TRBJ1-4
D gene: -
V gene: TRBV20-1
clone size: -
CDR3 protein: CSASLRGRGEKLFF
CDR3 DNA: TGCAGTGCTAGTCTTCGGGGCCGCGGGGAAAAACTGTTTTTT

J gene: TRBJ1-1
D gene: -
V gene: TRBV4-1
clone size: few
CDR3 protein: CASSLPRGGGGNTEAFF
CDR3 DNA: TGCGCCAGCAGCTTACCCCGGGGGGGCGGGGGGAACACTGAAGCTTTCTTT

J gene: TRBJ2-2
D gene: -
V gene: TRBV4-2
clone size: -
CDR3 protein: CASSNEGGSAGELFF
CDR3 DNA: TGTGCCAGCAGCAACGAGGGGGGGTCGGCCGGGGAGCTGTTTTTT

J gene: TRBJ1-5
D gene: -
V gene: TRBV19
clone size: -
CDR3 protein: CASSSSWVEPQHF
CDR3 DNA: TGTGCCAGTAGCTCGTCTTGGGTGGAGCCCCAGCATTTT

J gene: TRBJ1-2
D gene: -
V gene: TRBV6-2/TRBV6-3
clone size: -
CDR3 protein: CASSYAGTSYGYTF
CDR3 DNA: TGTGCCAGCAGTTACGCAGGTACCTCCTATGGCTACACCTTC

J gene: TRBJ2-3
D gene: -
V gene: TRBV9
clone size: once
CDR3 protein: CASSVGRRGPTDTQYF
CDR3 DNA: TGTGCCAGCAGCGTTGGTAGGCGTGGGCCCACAGATACGCAGTATTTT

J gene: TRBJ2-3
D gene: TRBD2
V gene: TRBV19
clone size: few
CDR3 protein: CASSTGRGGMTDTQYF
CDR3 DNA: TGTGCCAGTAGCACGGGGCGGGGGGGGATGACAGATACGCAGTATTTT

J gene: TRBJ2-1
D gene: -
V gene: TRBV7-6
clone size: -
CDR3 protein: CASSLPPKAFTTYNEQFF
CDR3 DNA: TGTGCCAGCAGCCTCCCCCCCAAGGCGTTCACAACCTACAATGAGCAGTTCTTC

J gene: TRBJ1-5
D gene: -
V gene: TRBV27
clone size: -
CDR3 protein: CASSLSLFREGGDTQHF
CDR3 DNA: TGTGCCAGCAGTTTATCCCTCTTCAGGGAAGGAGGAGATACGCAGCATTTT

J gene: TRBJ2-1
D gene: TRBD2
V gene: TRBV19
clone size: -
CDR3 protein: CASSIGRAGTSGAIFHNEQFF
CDR3 DNA: TGCGCCAGTAGTATAGGCAGGGCCGGGACTAGCGGGGCAATATTCCACAATGAGCAGTTCTTC

J gene: TRBJ2-5
D gene: TRBD2
V gene: TRBV4-1
clone size: few
CDR3 protein: CASSHSGGRAETQYF
CDR3 DNA: TGCGCCAGCAGCCACAGCGGGGGGCGGGCGGAGACCCAGTACTTC

J gene: TRBJ2-1
D gene: -
V gene: TRBV28
clone size: -
CDR3 protein: CASSLYSQNEQFF
CDR3 DNA: TGTGCCAGCAGTTTATATAGTCAGAATGAGCAGTTCTTC

J gene: TRBJ1-1
D gene: -
V gene: TRBV7-8
clone size: -
CDR3 protein: CASSSHRQDLGTEAFF
CDR3 DNA: TGTGCCAGCAGCTCACACAGACAGGATTTGGGCACTGAAGCTTTCTTT

J gene: TRBJ2-5
D gene: -
V gene: TRBV20-1
clone size: -
CDR3 protein: CSASTQTLLQETQYF
CDR3 DNA: TGCAGTGCTAGTACACAGACCTTGCTCCAAGAGACCCAGTACTTC

J gene: TRBJ1-6
D gene: -
V gene: TRBV7-6
clone size: -
CDR3 protein: CASSVFWGPDYPWPLHF
CDR3 DNA: TGTGCCAGCAGCGTTTTTTGGGGGCCTGACTACCCGTGGCCCCTCCACTTT

J gene: TRBJ2-6
D gene: TRBD2
V gene: TRBV19
clone size: few
CDR3 protein: CASIGEGNPGANVLTF
CDR3 DNA: TGTGCCAGTATCGGGGAGGGGAATCCTGGGGCCAACGTCCTGACTTTC

J gene: TRBJ2-1
D gene: -
V gene: TRBV5-4
clone size: few
CDR3 protein: CASSLVGHDEQFF
CDR3 DNA: TGTGCCAGCAGCTTGGTCGGGCACGATGAGCAGTTCTTC

J gene: TRBJ1-1
D gene: -
V gene: TRBV19
clone size: few
CDR3 protein: CASSIVGGPGTEAFF
CDR3 DNA: TGTGCCAGTAGTATAGTCGGGGGGCCGGGCACTGAAGCTTTCTTT

J gene: TRBJ2-1
D gene: -
V gene: TRBV7-9
clone size: -
CDR3 protein: CASSFSRANEQFF
CDR3 DNA: TGTGCCAGCAGCTTTAGCAGAGCCAATGAGCAGTTCTTC

J gene: TRBJ2-1
D gene: TRBD2
V gene: TRBV7-2
clone size: many
CDR3 protein: CASSLGTSGGAWGNEQFF
CDR3 DNA: TGTGCCAGCAGCTTAGGGACTAGCGGGGGGGCGTGGGGAAATGAGCAGTTCTTC

J gene: TRBJ1-6
D gene: TRBD1
V gene: TRBV5-4
clone size: few
CDR3 protein: CASRDTGTDNSPLHF
CDR3 DNA: TGTGCCAGCAGAGACACCGGGACAGATAATTCACCCCTCCACTTT

J gene: TRBJ2-3
D gene: -
V gene: TRBV10-2
clone size: -
CDR3 protein: CASSERGGVTTQYF
CDR3 DNA: TGCGCCAGCAGTGAGAGGGGGGGGGTTACTACGCAGTATTTT

J gene: TRBJ1-5
D gene: -
V gene: TRBV19
clone size: few
CDR3 protein: CASRNYSNQPQHF
CDR3 DNA: TGTGCCAGCAGGAATTATAGCAATCAGCCCCAGCATTTT

J gene: TRBJ1-5
D gene: -
V gene: TRBV20-1
clone size: -
CDR3 protein: CSARDRDTNQPQHF
CDR3 DNA: TGCAGTGCTAGAGATAGGGACACCAATCAGCCCCAGCATTTT

J gene: TRBJ1-2
D gene: -
V gene: TRBV7-6
clone size: -
CDR3 protein: CASSFRGQNYGYTF
CDR3 DNA: TGTGCCAGCAGCTTTCGAGGCCAGAACTATGGCTACACCTTC

J gene: TRBJ1-2
D gene: -
V gene: TRBV4-1
clone size: -
CDR3 protein: CASSQGGGRGSYGYTF
CDR3 DNA: TGCGCCAGCAGCCAAGGCGGCGGCAGGGGAAGTTATGGCTACACCTTC

J gene: TRBJ2-7
D gene: -
V gene: TRBV27
clone size: -
CDR3 protein: CASSLGQAEYEQYF
CDR3 DNA: TGTGCCAGCAGTTTAGGGCAGGCGGAGTACGAGCAGTACTTC